The clone carrying this TCR beta chain is a singleton in its sample. Its antigen is unidentified. Profiled with immunoSEQ multiplex PCR; TCRdb holds only in-frame clones, not every one. The sample yields hundreds of thousands of clones, around 67% seen once. These data come from a study of shared clonotypes between healthy human individuals. About the study: The study used three CD4 naive, three CD4 memory, two CD8 naive and one CD8 memory plate per donor. Findings and caveats of the study: The study found lower generation probabilities in non-shared clonotypes than in those shared by all four donors.

Each donor was a Caucasian adult residing in Nashville, Tennessee. The receptor's source is a woman between 25 and 40 years old in good health. The sequencing input was memory CD4+ T cells sorted from blood. The subset here: CD45RA-negative fraction.

CDR3 protein: CASSLIQNYGYTF. The CDR3 nucleotides read TGTGCCAGCAGTTTAATCCAGAACTATGGCTACACCTTC. This chain links TRBV28 with TRBJ1-2; D uncertain. The CDR3 contains 13 residues. V was shortened by 2 bases and J by 2 bases, with 6 bases between the two germline ends. The germline CDR1 and CDR2 sequences are MDHEN and SYDVKM.